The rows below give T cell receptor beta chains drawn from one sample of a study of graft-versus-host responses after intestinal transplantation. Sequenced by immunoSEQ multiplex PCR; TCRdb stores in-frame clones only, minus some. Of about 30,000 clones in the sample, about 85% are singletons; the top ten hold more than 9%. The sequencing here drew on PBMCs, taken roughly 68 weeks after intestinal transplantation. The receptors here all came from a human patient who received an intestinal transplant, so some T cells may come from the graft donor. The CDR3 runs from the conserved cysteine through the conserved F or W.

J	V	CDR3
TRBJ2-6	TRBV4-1	CASSQVGGANVLTF
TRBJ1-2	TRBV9	CASSPSRWSNYGYTF
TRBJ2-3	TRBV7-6	CASSSFTDTQYF
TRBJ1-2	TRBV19	CASRPLTGVNYGYTF
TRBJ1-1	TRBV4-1	CASSQDHGDTEAFF
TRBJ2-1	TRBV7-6	CASSLDIAGEYNEQFF
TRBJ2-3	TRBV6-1	CASSEIQNPTDTQYF
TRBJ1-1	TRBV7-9	CASSFSGTRAFF
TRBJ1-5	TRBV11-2	CASSRSSDWPSQPQHF
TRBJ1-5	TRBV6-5	CASSYSGDQPQHF
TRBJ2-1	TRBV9	CASSVAGEGEQFF
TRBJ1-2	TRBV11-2	CASSALGVAGYTF
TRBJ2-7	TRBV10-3	CAASAGTASSYEQYF
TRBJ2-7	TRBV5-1	CASSLLAGRSGGYEQYF
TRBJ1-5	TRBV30	CAWSQRTAGEPQHF
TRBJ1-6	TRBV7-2	CASSLGGGPNSPLHF
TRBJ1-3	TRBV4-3	CASSQAFDREVGNTIYF
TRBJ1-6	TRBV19	CASSIGGLYSPLHF
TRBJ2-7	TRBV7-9	CASSLPGREQYF
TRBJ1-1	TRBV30	CAWSVQGNTEAFF
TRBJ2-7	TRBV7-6	CASSDNYEQYF
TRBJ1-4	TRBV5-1	CASSLGQVNEKLFF
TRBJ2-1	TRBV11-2	CASSLRLAGGPYNEQFF
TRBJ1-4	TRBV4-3	CASSQGIPDINEKLFF
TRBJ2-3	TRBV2	CASNDRGRTDTQYF
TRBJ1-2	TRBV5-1	CASSQLGTGFNYGYTF
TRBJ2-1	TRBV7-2	CASSLRRGGLEQFF
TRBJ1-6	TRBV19	CAIGTGDSPLHF
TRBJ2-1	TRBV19	CAGLPQAGATYNEQFF
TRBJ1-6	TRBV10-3	CAISDRVVGDGSPLHF
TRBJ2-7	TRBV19	CASSRTATGNEQYF
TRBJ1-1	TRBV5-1	CASSLADRFYTEAFF
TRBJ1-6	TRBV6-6	CASSYAGSMINSPLHF
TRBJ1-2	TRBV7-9	CASRPGQENGYTF
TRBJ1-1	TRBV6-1	CASSPSRGQNTEAFF
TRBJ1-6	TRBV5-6	CASSGEGGRYNSPLHF
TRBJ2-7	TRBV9	CASAPGTSYYEQYF
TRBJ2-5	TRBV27	CASSPETTGLETQYF
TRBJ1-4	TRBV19	CASSPRGGNEKLFF
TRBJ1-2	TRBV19	CASRVSGVANGYTF
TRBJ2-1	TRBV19	CASSTTGRNEQFF
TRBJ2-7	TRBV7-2	CASSLYRTSGGPSYEQYF